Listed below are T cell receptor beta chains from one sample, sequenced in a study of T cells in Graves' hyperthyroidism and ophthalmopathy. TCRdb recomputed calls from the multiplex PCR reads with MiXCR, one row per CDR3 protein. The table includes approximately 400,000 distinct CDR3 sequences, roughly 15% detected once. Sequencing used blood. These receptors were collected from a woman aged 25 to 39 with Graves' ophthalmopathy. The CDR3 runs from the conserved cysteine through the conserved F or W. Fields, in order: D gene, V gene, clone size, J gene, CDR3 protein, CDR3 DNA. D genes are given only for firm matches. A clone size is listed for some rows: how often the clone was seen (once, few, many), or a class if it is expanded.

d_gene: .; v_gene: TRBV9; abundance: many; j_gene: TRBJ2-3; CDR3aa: CASSVAGALGDTQYF; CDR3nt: TGTGCCAGCAGCGTAGCGGGGGCCCTCGGAGATACGCAGTATTTT
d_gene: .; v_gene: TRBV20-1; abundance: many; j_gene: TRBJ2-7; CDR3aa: CSAPTQMSDEQYF; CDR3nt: TGCAGTGCTCCGACCCAGATGTCCGACGAGCAGTACTTC
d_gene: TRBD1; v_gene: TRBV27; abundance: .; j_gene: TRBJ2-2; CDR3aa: CASTHGQGNTGELFF; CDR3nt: TGTGCCAGCACCCACGGACAGGGTAATACCGGGGAGCTGTTTTTT
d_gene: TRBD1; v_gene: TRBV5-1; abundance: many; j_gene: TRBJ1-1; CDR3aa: CASSNRGLMIEGTEAFF; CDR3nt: TGCGCCAGCAGCAACAGGGGGCTGATGATAGAAGGCACTGAAGCTTTCTTT
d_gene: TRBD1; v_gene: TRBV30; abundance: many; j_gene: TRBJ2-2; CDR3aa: CAWRGTGYTGELFF; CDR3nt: TGTGCCTGGAGGGGGACAGGCTACACCGGGGAGCTGTTTTTT
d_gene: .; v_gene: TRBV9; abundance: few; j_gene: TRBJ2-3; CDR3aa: CASSVVDRNTDTQYF; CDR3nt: TGTGCCAGCAGCGTAGTTGACAGGAACACAGATACGCAGTATTTT
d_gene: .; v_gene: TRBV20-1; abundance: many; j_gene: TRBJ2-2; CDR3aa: CSATDPQGATGELFF; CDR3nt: TGCAGTGCTACTGACCCACAAGGGGCCACCGGGGAGCTGTTTTTT
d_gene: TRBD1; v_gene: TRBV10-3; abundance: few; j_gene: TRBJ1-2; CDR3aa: CAIQRTGEGYTF; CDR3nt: TGTGCCATACAGAGGACAGGGGAAGGCTACACCTTC
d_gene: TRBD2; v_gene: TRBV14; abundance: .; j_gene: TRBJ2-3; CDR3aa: CASSRAPGTSGPDTQYF; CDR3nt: TGTGCCAGCAGCCGAGCACCCGGGACTAGCGGGCCAGATACGCAGTATTTT
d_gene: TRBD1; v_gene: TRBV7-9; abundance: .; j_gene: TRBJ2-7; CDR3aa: CASSSGTGLEVYEQYF; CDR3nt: TGTGCCAGCAGCTCCGGGACAGGGTTGGAAGTCTACGAGCAGTACTTC
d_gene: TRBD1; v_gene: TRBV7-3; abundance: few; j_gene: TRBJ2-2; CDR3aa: CAPGQGDTGELFF; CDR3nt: TGTGCGCCGGGACAGGGCGACACCGGGGAGCTGTTTTTT
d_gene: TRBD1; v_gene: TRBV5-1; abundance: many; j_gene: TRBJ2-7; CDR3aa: CASSLPGTGAAEQYF; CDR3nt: TGCGCCAGCAGCTTGCCCGGGACAGGGGCGGCCGAGCAGTACTTC
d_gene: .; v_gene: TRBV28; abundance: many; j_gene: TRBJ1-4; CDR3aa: CASSGLPREKLFF; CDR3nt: TGTGCCAGCAGCGGACTTCCGAGGGAAAAACTGTTTTTT
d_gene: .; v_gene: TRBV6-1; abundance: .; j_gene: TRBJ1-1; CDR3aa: CASSVSRPPNTEAFF; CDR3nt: TGTGCCAGCAGTGTGTCCCGGCCCCCGAACACTGAAGCTTTCTTT
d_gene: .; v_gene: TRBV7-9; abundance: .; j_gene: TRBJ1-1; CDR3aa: CASSLVGRLNTEAFF; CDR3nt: TGTGCCAGCAGCTTAGTTGGGAGATTGAACACTGAAGCTTTCTTT
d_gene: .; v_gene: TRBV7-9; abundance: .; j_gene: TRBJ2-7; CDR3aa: CASSFEGYGHEQYF; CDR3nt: TGTGCCAGCAGCTTCGAAGGGTATGGTCACGAGCAGTACTTC
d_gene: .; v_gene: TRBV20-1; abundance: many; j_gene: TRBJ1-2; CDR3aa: CSASSAQGYGYTF; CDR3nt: TGCAGTGCTAGTAGCGCTCAGGGATATGGCTACACCTTC
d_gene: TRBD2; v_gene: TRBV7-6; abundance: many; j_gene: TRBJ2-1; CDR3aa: CASSKTSSDEQFF; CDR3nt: TGTGCCAGCAGCAAGACTAGCAGCGATGAGCAGTTCTTC
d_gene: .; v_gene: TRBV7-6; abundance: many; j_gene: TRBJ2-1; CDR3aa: CASSFRGDNEQFF; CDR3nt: TGTGCCAGCAGCTTCAGGGGGGACAATGAGCAGTTCTTC